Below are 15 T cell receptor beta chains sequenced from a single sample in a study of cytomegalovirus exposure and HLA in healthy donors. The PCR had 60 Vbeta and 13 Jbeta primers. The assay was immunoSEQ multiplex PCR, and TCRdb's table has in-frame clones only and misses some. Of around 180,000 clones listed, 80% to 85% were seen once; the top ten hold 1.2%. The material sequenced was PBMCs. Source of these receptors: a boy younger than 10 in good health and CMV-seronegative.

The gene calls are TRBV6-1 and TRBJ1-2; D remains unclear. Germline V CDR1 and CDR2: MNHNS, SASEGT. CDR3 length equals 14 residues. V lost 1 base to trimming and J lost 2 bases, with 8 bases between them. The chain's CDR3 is CASSEGTLNYGYTF. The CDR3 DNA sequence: TGTGCCAGCAGTGAAGGTACTTTGAACTATGGCTACACCTTC.

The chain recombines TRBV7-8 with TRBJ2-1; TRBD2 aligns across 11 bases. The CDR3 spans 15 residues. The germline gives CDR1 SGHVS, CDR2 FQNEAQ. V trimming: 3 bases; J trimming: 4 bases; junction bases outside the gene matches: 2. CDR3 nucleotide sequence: TGTGCCAGCAGCTTCGGGACTAGCGGATACAATGAGCAGTTCTTC. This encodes CASSFGTSGYNEQFF. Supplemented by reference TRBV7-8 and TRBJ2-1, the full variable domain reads GAGVSQSPRYKVAKRGQDVALRCDPISGHVSLFWYQQALGQGPEFLTYFQNEAQLDKSGLPSDRFFAERPEGSVSTLKIQRTQQEDSAVYLCASSFGTSGYNEQFFGPGTRLTVL.

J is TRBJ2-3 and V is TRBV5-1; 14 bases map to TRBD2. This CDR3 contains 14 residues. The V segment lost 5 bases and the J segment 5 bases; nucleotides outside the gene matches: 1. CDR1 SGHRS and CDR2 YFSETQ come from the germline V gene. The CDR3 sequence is CASRTSGGVDTQYF. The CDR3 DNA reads TGCGCCAGCAGGACTAGCGGGGGGGTAGATACGCAGTATTTT.

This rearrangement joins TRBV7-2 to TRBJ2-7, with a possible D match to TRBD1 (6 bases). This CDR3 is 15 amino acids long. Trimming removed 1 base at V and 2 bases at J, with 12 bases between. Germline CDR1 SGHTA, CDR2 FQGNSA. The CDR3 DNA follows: TGTGCCAGCAGCTTAGTCCAGGGGAAAACCTACGAGCAGTACTTC. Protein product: CASSLVQGKTYEQYF.

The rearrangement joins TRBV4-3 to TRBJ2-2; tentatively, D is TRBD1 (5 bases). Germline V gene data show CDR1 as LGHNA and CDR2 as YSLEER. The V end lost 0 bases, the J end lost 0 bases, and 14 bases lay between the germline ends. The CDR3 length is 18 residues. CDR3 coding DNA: TGCGCCAGCAGCCAAGAGGGGCCAGGTCGCGCGAACACCGGGGAGCTGTTTTTT. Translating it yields CASSQEGPGRANTGELFF.

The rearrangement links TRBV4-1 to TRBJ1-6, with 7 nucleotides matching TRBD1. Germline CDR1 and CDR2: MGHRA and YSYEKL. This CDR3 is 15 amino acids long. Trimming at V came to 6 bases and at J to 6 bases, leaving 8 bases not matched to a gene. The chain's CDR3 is CASSHDRVANSPLHF. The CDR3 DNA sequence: TGCGCCAGCAGTCATGACAGGGTCGCTAATTCACCCCTCCACTTT.

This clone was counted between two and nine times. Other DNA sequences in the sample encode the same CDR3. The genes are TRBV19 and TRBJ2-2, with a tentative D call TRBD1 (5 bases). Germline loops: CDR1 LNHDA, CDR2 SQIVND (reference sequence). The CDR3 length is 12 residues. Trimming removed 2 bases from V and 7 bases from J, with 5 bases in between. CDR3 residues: CASSIRGGELFF. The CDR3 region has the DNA TGTGCCAGTAGTATAAGGGGCGGGGAGCTGTTTTTT.

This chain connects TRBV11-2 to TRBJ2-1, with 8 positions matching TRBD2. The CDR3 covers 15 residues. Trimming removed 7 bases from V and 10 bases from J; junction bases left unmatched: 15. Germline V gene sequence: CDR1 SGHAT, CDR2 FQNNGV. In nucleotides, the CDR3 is TGTGCCAGCACCCGACGGGGGGGGCAGGGAGGGGAGCAGTTCTTC. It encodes CASTRRGGQGGEQFF.

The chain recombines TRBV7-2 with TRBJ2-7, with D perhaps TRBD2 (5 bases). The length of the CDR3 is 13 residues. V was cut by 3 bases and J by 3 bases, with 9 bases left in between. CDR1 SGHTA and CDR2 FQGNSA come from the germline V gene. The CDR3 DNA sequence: TGTGCCAGCAGCTTTCACGGGGACTACGAGCAGTACTTC. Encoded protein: CASSFHGDYEQYF.

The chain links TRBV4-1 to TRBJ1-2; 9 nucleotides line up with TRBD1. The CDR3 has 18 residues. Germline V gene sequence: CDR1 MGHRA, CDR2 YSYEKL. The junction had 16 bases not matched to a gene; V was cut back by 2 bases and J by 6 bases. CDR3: CASSQHLSWDREGHGYTF. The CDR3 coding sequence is TGCGCCAGCAGCCAACATCTCTCCTGGGACAGGGAGGGGCATGGCTACACCTTC.

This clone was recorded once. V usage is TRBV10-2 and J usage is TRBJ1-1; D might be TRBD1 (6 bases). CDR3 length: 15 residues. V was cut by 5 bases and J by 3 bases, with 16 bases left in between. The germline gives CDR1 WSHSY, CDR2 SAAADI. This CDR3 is CASSHQGRGDTEAFF. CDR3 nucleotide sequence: TGCGCCAGCAGTCACCAGGGGCGCGGTGACACTGAAGCTTTCTTT.

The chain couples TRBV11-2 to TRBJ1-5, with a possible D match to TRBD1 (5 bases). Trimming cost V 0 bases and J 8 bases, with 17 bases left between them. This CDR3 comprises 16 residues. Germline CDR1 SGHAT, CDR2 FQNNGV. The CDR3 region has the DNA TGTGCCAGCAGCTTAGATGGATCCCCACAAGGGGAGCCCCAGCATTTT. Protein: CASSLDGSPQGEPQHF.

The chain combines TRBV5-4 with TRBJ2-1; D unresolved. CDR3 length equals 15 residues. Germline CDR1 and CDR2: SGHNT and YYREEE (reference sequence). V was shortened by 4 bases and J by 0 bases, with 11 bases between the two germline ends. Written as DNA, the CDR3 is TGTGCCAGCAGCGACCACTACCGCTCCTACAATGAGCAGTTCTTC. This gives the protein CASSDHYRSYNEQFF.

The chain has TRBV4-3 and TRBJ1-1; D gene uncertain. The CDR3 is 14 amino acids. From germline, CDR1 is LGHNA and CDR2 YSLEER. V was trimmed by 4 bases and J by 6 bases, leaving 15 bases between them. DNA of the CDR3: TGCGCCAGCAGCCGAGAAGCGGGTGGCCCTGAAGCTTTCTTT. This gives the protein CASSREAGGPEAFF.

CDR3 bases: TGCGCCAGCAAAGACAGGCCCAACGGGGCCCAGTACTTC. Its translation: CASKDRPNGAQYF. This chain links TRBV10-2 with TRBJ2-5, with D maybe TRBD1 (6 bases). Germline V gene data show CDR1 as WSHSY and CDR2 as SAAADI. This CDR3 comprises 13 residues. The V and J ends lost 7 bases and 9 bases respectively, with 18 bases between them.